The source of this TCR beta chain is a study of T cells in Graves' hyperthyroidism and ophthalmopathy. This clonotype was recorded many times. RNA transcripts were the template for amplifying TCR beta CDR3 regions. The TCR CDR3 first-round RT-PCR relied on the HTBI primer set. MiXCR, run by TCRdb on the multiplex PCR reads, gives a single entry per CDR3 protein. The table includes 400,000 or so distinct CDR3 sequences, roughly 15% detected once. Germline assignment: CDR1 MDHEN and CDR2 SYDVKM. V gave up 3 bases and J gave up 6 bases, with 6 bases separating them. The CDR3 is 11 residues long. The sequence was obtained from a woman aged 55-70 years with Graves' ophthalmopathy. Sequencing was performed on blood. The gene calls are TRBV28 and TRBJ2-7; D is perhaps TRBD2 (6 bases). CDR3 in amino acids: CASSLGGEQYF. CDR3 nucleotides: TGTGCCAGCAGTTTGGGGGGCGAGCAGTACTTC.